The clone carrying this T cell receptor beta chain was seen a single time. Its antigen remains unknown. Germline CDR1 reads SGHVS; CDR2 reads FQNEAQ. This CDR3 has 18 amino acids. V was pared by 1 base and J by 0 bases, with 6 bases of the junction left unmatched. This sample was included in a study of cytotoxic CD8 clonotypes in ibrutinib-treated CLL. Background on the study: Recorded responses included some 24 partial and 2 complete; following median around 68 months, approximately 14 stayed remitted and some 12 progressed. Whole-study findings and limits: Under treatment, the uncommon public clonotypes either contracted or remained stable. Rising at ibrutinib response, clonality subsequently fell back toward baseline at progression.

Using immunoSEQ multiplex PCR, the repertoire was profiled, and TCRdb retains in-frame clones only, with some absent. Counted here are 15,000 to 20,000 clones, 68% occurring once; the ten biggest clones make up 18%. The specimen comprised PBMCs, sampled before ibrutinib treatment. This chain links TRBV7-8 with TRBJ2-6; 7 nucleotides agree with TRBD1. The clonotype comes from a human donor with chronic lymphocytic leukemia. CDR3 DNA: TGTGCCAGCAGCTTAGTTGGGACAGACTTCTCTGGGGCCAACGTCCTGACTTTC. Its protein is CASSLVGTDFSGANVLTF.